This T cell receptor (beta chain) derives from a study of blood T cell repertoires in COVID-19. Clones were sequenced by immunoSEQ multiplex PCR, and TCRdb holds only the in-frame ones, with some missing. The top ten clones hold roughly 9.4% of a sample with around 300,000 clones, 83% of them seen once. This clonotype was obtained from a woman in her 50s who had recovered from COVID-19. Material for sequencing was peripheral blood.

For the CDR3, the DNA is TGTGCCAGCAGCTTGAATATCGGACAGGGACAGCCCCAGCATTTT. Translation: CASSLNIGQGQPQHF. The chain carries TRBV11-2 and TRBJ1-5; 8 bases align to TRBD1. The CDR3 totals 15 residues. With V trimmed by 3 bases and J by 7 bases, 8 bases remained unmatched. Germline-derived CDR1 and CDR2 are SGHAT and FQNNGV.